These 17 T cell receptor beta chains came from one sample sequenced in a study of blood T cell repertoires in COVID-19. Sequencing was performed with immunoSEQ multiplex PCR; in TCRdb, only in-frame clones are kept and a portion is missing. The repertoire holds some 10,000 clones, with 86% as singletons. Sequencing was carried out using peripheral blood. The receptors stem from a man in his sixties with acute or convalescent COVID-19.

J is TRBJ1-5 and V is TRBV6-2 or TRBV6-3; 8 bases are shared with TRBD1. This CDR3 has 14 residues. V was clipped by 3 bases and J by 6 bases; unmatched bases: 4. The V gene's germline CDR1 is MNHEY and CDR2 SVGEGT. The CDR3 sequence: CASSYVQGGQPQHF. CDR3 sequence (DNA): TGTGCCAGCAGTTATGTACAGGGGGGTCAGCCCCAGCATTTT.

CDR3 nucleotides: TGTGCCAGCCAGGAGAGGGACACCGGGGAGCTGTTTTTT. Its translation: CASQERDTGELFF. The gene calls are TRBV12-3 or TRBV12-4 and TRBJ2-2, with D perhaps TRBD2 (5 bases). The V end lost 8 bases, the J end lost 3 bases, and 10 bases lay between the germline ends. The CDR3 is 13 amino acids.

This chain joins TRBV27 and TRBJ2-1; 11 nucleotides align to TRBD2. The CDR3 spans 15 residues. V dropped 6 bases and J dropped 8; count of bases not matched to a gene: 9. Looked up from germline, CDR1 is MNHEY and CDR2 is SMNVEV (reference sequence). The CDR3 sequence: CASRRTGLAVDEQFF. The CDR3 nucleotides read TGTGCCAGCAGGAGAACGGGACTAGCGGTCGATGAGCAGTTCTTC.

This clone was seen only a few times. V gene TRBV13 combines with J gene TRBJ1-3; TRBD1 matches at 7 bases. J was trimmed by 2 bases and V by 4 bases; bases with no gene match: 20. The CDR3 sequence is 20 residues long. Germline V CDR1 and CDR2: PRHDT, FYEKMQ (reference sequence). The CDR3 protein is CASSYHKGETGRLTGNTIYF. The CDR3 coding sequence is TGTGCCAGCAGCTACCACAAAGGGGAGACAGGGCGATTGACTGGAAACACCATATATTTT.

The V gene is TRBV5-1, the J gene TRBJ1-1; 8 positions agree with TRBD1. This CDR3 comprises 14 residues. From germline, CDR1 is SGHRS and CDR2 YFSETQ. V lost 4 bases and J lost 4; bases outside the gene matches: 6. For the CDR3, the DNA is TGCGCCAGCAGCCCCGGACAGGGAATCACTGAAGCTTTCTTT. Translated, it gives CASSPGQGITEAFF.

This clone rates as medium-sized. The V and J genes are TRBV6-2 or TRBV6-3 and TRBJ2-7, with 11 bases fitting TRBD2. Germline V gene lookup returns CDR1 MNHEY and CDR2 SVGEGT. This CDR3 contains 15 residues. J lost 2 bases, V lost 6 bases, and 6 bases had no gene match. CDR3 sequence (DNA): TGTGCCAGCAGCATTTTAGCGGGAGGGACCTACGAGCAGTACTTC. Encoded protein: CASSILAGGTYEQYF.

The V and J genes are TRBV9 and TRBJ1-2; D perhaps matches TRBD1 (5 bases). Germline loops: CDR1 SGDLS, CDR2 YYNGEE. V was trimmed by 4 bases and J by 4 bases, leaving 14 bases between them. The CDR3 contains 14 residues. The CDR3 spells CASSSLRQSYGYTF. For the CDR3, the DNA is TGTGCCAGCAGCTCCCTTAGACAGTCCTATGGCTACACCTTC.

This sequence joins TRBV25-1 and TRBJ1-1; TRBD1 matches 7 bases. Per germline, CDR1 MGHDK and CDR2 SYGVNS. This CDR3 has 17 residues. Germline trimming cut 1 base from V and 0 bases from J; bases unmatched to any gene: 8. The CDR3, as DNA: TGTGCCAGCAGTGAATTGATAGCAGGGGGAATGAACACTGAAGCTTTCTTT. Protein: CASSELIAGGMNTEAFF.

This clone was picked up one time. The CDR3 region is CAGRTGSSYNSPLHF. CDR3 bases: TGTGCCGGCCGGACAGGGAGCTCCTATAATTCACCCCTCCACTTT. The chain has TRBV6-5 and TRBJ1-6, with TRBD1 matching over 8 bases. This CDR3 contains 15 residues. Trimming at V came to 11 bases and at J to 0 bases, leaving 6 bases not matched to a gene. The germline gives CDR1 MNHEY, CDR2 SVGAGI.

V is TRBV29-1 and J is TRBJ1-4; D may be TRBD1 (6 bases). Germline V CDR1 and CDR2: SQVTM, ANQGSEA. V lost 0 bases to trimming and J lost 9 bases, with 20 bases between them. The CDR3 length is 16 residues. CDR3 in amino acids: CSVEDWAFAGTQKLFF. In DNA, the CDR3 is TGCAGCGTTGAAGACTGGGCCTTTGCCGGGACACAAAAACTGTTTTTT.

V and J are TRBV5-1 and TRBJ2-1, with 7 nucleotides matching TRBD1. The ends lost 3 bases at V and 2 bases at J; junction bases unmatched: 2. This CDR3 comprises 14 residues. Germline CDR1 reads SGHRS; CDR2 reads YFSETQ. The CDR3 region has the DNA TGCGCCAGCAGCTCGCAGGGGGCCTACAATGAGCAGTTCTTC. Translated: CASSSQGAYNEQFF.

The CDR3 sequence is CASRRDGEAFF. The CDR3 DNA is TGTGCCAGCAGGAGAGATGGTGAAGCTTTCTTT. The chain couples TRBV7-9 to TRBJ1-1; D call uncertain. Germline lookup yields CDR1 SEHNR and CDR2 FQNEAQ (reference sequence). The CDR3 runs to 11 residues. The germline V and J ends were trimmed by 6 bases and 7 bases, with 9 bases remaining between them.

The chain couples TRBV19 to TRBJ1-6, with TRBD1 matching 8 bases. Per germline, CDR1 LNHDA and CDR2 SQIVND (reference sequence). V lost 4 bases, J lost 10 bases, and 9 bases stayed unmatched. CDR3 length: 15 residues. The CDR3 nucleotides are TGTGCCAGTAGTACCGACAGGGGTTCCAGGTCACCCCTCCACTTT. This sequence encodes CASSTDRGSRSPLHF. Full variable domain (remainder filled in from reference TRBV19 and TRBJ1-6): DGGITQSPKYLFRKEGQNVTLSCEQNLNHDAMYWYRQDPGQGLRLIYYSQIVNDFQKGDIAEGYSVSREKKESFPLTVTSAQKNPTAFYLCASSTDRGSRSPLHFGNGTRLTVT.

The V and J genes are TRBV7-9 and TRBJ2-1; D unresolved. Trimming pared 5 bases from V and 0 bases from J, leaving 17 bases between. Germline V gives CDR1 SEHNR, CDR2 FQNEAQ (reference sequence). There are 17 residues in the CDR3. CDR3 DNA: TGTGCCAGCAGCCCCCATCGTGGAGCGACCTCCTACAATGAGCAGTTCTTC. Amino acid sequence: CASSPHRGATSYNEQFF.

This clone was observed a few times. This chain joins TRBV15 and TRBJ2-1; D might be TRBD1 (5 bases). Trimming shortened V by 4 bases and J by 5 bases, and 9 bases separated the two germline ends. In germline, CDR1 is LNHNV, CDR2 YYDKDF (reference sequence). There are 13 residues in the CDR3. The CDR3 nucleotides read TGTGCCACCAGCATAGAGACAGACAATGAGCAGTTCTTC. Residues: CATSIETDNEQFF.

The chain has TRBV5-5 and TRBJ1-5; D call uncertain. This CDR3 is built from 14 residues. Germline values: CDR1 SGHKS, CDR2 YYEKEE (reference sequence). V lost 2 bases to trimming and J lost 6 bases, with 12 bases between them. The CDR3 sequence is CASSFSFDSQPQHF. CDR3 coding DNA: TGTGCCAGCAGCTTCTCCTTCGATAGTCAGCCCCAGCATTTT.

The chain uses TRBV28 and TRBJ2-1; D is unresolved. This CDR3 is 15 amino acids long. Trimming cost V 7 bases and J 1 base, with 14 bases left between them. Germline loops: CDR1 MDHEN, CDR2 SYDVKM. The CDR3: CASIGQDYSYNEQFF. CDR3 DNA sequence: TGTGCCAGCATAGGTCAGGATTATTCCTACAATGAGCAGTTCTTC.